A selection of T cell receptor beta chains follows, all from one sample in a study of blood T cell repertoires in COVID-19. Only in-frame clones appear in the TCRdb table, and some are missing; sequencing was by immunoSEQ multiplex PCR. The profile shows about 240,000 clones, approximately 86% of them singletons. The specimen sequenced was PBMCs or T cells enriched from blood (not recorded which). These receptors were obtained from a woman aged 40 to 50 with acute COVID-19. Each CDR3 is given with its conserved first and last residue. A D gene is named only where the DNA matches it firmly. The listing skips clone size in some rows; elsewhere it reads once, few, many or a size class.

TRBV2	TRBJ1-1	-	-	TGTGCCAGCAGTAACGACTCGGGGGGAGGTTGGGCTGAAGCTTTCTTT	CASSNDSGGGWAEAFF
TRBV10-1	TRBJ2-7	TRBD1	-	TGCGCCAGCAAAGTCCACCGGGACAGGGGAAACGAGCAGTACTTC	CASKVHRDRGNEQYF
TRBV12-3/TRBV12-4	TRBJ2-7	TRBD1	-	TGTGCCAGCAGAAAAACAGGGGGCGAGCAGTACTTC	CASRKTGGEQYF
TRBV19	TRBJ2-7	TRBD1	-	TGTGCCAGTACCGCCGGGACAGGGTCCTACGAGCAGTACTTC	CASTAGTGSYEQYF
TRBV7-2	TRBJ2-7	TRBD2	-	TGTGCCAGCAGCTCCCCTCCTTGGGACTACACCTACGAGCAGTACTTC	CASSSPPWDYTYEQYF
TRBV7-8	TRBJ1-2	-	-	TGTGCCAGCAGCTTCGATAAAGGGGGAGACTATGGCTACACCTTC	CASSFDKGGDYGYTF
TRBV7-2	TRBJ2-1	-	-	TGTGCCAGCAGCTTGGCCGGGAGCCTTCGCTACAATGAGCAGTTCTTC	CASSLAGSLRYNEQFF
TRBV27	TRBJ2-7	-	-	TGTGCCAGCAGTTTAACCAGGCCACTTTACGAGCAGTACTTC	CASSLTRPLYEQYF
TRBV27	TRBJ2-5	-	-	TGTGCCAGCAGGCGTGGACTACAAGAGACCCAGTACTTC	CASRRGLQETQYF
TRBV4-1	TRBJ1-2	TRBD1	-	TGCGCCAGCAGCCAAGATCGTTCAGGGGGCATGAATTTGGGCTACACCTTC	CASSQDRSGGMNLGYTF
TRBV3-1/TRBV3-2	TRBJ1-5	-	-	TGTGCCAGCAGCCAAGATCCCCTTGTACAGCCCCAGCATTTT	CASSQDPLVQPQHF
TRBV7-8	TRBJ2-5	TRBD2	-	TGTGCCAGCAGCATAGGACTAGCGGGAGAGACCCAGTACTTC	CASSIGLAGETQYF
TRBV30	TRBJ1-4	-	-	TGTGCCTGGAGCGACGTGTCAGGGGCCATTTTTAATGAAAAACTGTTTTTT	CAWSDVSGAIFNEKLFF
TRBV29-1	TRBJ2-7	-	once	TGCAGCGTTCTCTCCCCCGTCTCCTACGAGCAGTACTTC	CSVLSPVSYEQYF
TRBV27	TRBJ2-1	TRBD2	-	TGTGCCAGCATCCCTTTAGCGGGAGTGGATGAGCAGTTCTTC	CASIPLAGVDEQFF
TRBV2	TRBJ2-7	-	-	TGTGCCAGCAGTGACAGGGTAGCCTACGAGCAGTACTTC	CASSDRVAYEQYF
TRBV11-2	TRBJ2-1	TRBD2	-	TGTGCCAGCAGCAGCAGCGGGAGTGCCTACAATGAGCAGTTCTTC	CASSSSGSAYNEQFF
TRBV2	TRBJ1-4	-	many	TGTGCCAGCAGTGTCGGGGAGGAAAAACTGTTTTTT	CASSVGEEKLFF
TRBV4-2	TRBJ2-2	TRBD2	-	TGTGCCAGCAGCCAAGAGCTCGCACTAGCGGGAGACATTAACACCGGGGAGCTGTTTTTT	CASSQELALAGDINTGELFF
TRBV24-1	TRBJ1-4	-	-	TGTGCCACCAGTGAGGGGGGGGCTGCTAATGAAAAACTGTTTTTT	CATSEGGAANEKLFF
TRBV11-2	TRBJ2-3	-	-	TGTGCCAGCAGCTCAACTAGCAGTAGCACAGATACGCAGTATTTT	CASSSTSSSTDTQYF
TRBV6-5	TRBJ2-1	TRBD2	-	TGTGCCAGCGGAGTAGCGGGGGACTACAATGAGCAGTTCTTC	CASGVAGDYNEQFF
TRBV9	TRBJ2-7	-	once	TGTGCCAGCAGCCCAGTGGACTCGCTCTCCTACGAGCAGTACTTC	CASSPVDSLSYEQYF
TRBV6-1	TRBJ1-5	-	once	TGTGCCAGCAGTGAAGCAGGGTCTGGGCTCGGGGGCAATCAGCCCCAGCATTTT	CASSEAGSGLGGNQPQHF
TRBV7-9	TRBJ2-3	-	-	TGTGCCAGCAGCTTAGCCAAAGATACGCAGTATTTT	CASSLAKDTQYF
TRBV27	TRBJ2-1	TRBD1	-	TGTGCCAGCAGGGGGACAGGGGAAAATTACAATGAGCAGTTCTTC	CASRGTGENYNEQFF
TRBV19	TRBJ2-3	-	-	TGTGCCAGTAGTATACAGGGCACAGATACGCAGTATTTT	CASSIQGTDTQYF
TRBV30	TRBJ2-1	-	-	TGTGCCTGTCTTAGAGGAGTTGAGCAGTTCTTC	CACLRGVEQFF
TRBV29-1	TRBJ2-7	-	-	TGCAGCGTTAGATTAGGTAGGGCGGGTAAGCAGTACTTC	CSVRLGRAGKQYF